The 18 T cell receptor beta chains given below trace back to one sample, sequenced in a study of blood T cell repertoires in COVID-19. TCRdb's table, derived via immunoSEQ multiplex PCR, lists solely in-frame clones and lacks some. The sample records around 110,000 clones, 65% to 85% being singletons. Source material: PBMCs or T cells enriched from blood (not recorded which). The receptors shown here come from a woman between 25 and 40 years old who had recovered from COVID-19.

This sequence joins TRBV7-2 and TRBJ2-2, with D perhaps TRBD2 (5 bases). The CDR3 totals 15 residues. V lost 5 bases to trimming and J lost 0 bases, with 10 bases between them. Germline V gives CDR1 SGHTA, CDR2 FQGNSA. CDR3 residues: CASSQAAANTGELFF. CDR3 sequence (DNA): TGTGCCAGCAGCCAAGCGGCAGCGAACACCGGGGAGCTGTTTTTT.

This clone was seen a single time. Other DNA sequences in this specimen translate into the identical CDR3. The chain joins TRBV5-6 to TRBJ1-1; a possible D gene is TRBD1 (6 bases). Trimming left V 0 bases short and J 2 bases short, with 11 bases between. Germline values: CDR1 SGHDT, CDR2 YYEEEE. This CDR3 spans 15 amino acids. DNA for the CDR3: TGTGCCAGCAGCTTGGCTGGGGGCAGAAACACTGAAGCTTTCTTT. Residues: CASSLAGGRNTEAFF.

The CDR3 protein is CASSFGTMLTGELFF. In DNA form, the CDR3 reads TGTGCCAGCAGCTTTGGGACAATGTTGACCGGGGAGCTGTTTTTT. The rearrangement links TRBV7-9 to TRBJ2-2, with D possibly being TRBD1 (6 bases). The CDR3 runs 15 residues. V dropped 3 bases and J dropped 5 bases, with 13 bases sitting between them. Germline V gives CDR1 SEHNR, CDR2 FQNEAQ (reference sequence).

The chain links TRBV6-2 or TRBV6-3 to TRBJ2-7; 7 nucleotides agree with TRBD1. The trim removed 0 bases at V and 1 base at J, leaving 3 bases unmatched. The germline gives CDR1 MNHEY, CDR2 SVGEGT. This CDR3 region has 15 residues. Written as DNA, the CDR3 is TGTGCCAGCAGTTACTCGGACAGGAGGTCCTACGAGCAGTACTTC. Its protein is CASSYSDRRSYEQYF.

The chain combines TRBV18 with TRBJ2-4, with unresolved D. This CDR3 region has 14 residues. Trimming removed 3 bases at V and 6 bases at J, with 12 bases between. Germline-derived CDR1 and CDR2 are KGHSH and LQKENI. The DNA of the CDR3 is TGTGCCAGCTCACCCCCGATCACGGGAAACATTCAGTACTTC. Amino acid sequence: CASSPPITGNIQYF.

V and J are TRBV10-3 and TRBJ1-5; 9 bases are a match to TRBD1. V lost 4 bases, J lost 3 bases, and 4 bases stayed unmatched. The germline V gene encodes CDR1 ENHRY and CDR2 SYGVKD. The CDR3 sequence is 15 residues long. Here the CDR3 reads CAISGGQGLNQPQHF. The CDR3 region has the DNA TGTGCCATCAGTGGGGGACAGGGCCTCAATCAGCCCCAGCATTTT.

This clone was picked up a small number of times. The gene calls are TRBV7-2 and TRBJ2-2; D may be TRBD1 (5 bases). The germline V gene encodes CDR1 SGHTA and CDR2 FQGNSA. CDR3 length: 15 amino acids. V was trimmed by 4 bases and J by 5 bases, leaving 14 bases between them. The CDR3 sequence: CASSSQMQGTGELFF. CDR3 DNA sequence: TGTGCCAGCAGCTCACAGATGCAGGGTACCGGGGAGCTGTTTTTT.

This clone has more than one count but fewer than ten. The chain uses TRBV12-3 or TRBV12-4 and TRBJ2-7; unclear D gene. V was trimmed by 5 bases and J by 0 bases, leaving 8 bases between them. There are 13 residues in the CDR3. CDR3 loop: CASSTPSSYEQYF. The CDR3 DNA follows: TGTGCCAGCAGTACTCCAAGCTCCTACGAGCAGTACTTC.

CDR3 amino acids: CASSGTGNEQFF. As DNA, the CDR3 is TGTGCCAGCAGTGGGACTGGCAATGAGCAGTTCTTC. This chain connects TRBV6-4 to TRBJ2-1; D might be TRBD2 (5 bases). Germline CDR1 is MRHNA and CDR2 is SNTAGT. The CDR3 length is 12 residues. V lost 4 bases to trimming and J lost 6 bases, with 7 bases between them.

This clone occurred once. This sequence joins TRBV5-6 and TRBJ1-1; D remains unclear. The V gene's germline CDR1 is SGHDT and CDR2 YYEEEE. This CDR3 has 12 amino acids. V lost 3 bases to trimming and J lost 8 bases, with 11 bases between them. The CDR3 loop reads CASSWLGDEAFF. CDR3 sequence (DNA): TGTGCCAGCAGCTGGTTGGGCGACGAAGCTTTCTTT.

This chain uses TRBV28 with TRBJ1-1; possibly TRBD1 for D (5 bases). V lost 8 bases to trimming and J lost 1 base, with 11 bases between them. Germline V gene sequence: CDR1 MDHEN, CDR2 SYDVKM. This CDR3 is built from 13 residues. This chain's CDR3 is CASVIGANTEAFF. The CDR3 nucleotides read TGTGCCAGCGTAATTGGGGCGAACACTGAAGCTTTCTTT.

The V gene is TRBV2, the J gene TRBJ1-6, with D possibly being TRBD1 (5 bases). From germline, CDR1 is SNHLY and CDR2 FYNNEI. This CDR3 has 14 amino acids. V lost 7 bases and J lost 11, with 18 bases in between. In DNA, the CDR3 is TGTGCCAGCATCAAGAGCAGGGTCTCGGCACCCCTCCACTTT. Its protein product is CASIKSRVSAPLHF.

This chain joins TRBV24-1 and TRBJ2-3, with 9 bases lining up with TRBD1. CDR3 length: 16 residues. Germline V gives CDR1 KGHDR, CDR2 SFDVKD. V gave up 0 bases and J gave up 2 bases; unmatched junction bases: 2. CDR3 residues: CATSDLRDRVTDTQYF. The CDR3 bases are TGTGCCACCAGTGATTTGCGGGACAGGGTCACAGATACGCAGTATTTT.

The CDR3 region is CASSLLGEFENTGELFF. DNA of the CDR3: TGTGCCAGCAGCTTACTCGGGGAATTTGAAAACACCGGGGAGCTGTTTTTT. The rearrangement links TRBV7-3 to TRBJ2-2; D is perhaps TRBD2 (5 bases). Trimming stripped 2 bases from V and 2 bases from J, with 15 bases between. Germline CDR1 and CDR2: SGHTA and FQGTGA. The CDR3 sequence is 17 residues long. Drawing the rest from reference TRBV7-3 and TRBJ2-2, the complete variable domain is GAGVSQTPSNKVTEKGKYVELRCDPISGHTALYWYRQSLGQGPEFLIYFQGTGAADDSGLPNDRFFAVRPEGSVSTLKIQRTERGDSAVYLCASSLLGEFENTGELFFGEGSRLTVL.

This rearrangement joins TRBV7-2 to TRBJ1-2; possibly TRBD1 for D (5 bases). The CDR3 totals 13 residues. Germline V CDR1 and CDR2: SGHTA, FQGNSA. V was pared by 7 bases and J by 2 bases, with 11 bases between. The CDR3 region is CASTSTANYGYTF. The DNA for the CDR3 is TGTGCCAGCACCTCGACAGCCAACTATGGCTACACCTTC.

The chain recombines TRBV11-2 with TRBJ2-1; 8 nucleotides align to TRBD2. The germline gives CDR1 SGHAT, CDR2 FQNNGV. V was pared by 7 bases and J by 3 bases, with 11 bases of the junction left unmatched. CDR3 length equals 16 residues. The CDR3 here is CASTDSWTSNYNEQFF. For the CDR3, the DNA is TGTGCCAGCACCGACTCTTGGACTAGCAACTACAATGAGCAGTTCTTC.

CDR3 DNA: TGTGCCAGCAGCCAACGACGACAGGTAGCCTCCTACGAGCAGTACTTC. Translating gives CASSQRRQVASYEQYF. The rearrangement joins TRBV2 to TRBJ2-7, with D perhaps matching TRBD1 (6 bases). The V and J ends lost 6 bases and 0 bases respectively, with 18 bases between them. Per germline, CDR1 SNHLY and CDR2 FYNNEI. The CDR3 spans 16 residues.

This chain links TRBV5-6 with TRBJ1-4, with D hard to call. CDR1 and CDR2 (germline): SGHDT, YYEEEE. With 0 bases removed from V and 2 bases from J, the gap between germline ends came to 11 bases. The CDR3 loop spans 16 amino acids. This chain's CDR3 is CASSLVGIGTNEKLFF. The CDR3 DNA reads TGTGCCAGCAGCTTGGTCGGAATCGGGACTAATGAAAAACTGTTTTTT.